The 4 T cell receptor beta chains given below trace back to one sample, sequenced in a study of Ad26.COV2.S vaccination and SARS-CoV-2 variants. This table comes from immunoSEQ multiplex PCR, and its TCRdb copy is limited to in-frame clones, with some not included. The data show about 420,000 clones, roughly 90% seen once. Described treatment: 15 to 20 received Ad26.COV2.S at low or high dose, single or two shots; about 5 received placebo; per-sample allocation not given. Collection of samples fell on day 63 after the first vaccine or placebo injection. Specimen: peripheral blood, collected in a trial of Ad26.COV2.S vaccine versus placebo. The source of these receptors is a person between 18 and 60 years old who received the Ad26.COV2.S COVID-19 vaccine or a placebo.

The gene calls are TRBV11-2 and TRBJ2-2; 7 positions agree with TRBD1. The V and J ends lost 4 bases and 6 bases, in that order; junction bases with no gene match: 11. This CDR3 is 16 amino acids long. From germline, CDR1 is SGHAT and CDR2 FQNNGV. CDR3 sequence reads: CASSSPLDRDPGELFF. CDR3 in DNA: TGTGCCAGCAGCTCGCCCCTCGACAGGGATCCCGGGGAGCTGTTTTTT.

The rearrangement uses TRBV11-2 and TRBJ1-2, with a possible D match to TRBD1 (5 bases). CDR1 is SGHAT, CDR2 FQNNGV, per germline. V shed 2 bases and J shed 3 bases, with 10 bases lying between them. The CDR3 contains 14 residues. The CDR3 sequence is CASSLNSRDYGYTF. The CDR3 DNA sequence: TGTGCCAGCAGCTTAAATTCCAGGGACTATGGCTACACCTTC. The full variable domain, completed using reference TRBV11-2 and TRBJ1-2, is EAGVAQSPRYKIIEKRQSVAFWCNPISGHATLYWYQQILGQGPKLLIQFQNNGVVDDSQLPKDRFSAERLKGVDSTLKIQPAKLEDSAVYLCASSLNSRDYGYTFGSGTRLTVV.

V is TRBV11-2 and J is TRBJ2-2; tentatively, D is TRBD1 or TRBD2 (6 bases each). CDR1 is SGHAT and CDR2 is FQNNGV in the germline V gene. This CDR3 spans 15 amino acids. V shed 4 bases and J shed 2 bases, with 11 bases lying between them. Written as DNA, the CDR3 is TGTGCCAGCAGCTCCGCGGGACACAACACCGGGGAGCTGTTTTTT. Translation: CASSSAGHNTGELFF.

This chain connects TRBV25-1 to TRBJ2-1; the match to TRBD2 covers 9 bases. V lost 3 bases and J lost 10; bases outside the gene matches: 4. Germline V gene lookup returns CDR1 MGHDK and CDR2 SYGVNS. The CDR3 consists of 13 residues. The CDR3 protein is CASSERGGREQFF. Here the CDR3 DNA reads TGTGCCAGCAGTGAGCGGGGGGGCCGGGAGCAGTTCTTC.